The rows below give T cell receptor beta chains drawn from one sample of a study of T cells in Graves' hyperthyroidism and ophthalmopathy. MiXCR, applied by TCRdb to the multiplex PCR reads, yields one record per CDR3 protein. The table includes under 750,000 distinct CDR3 sequences, roughly 20% detected once. Sequencing used blood. Every receptor here comes from a woman in her fifties or sixties with Graves' hyperthyroidism that later progressed to Graves' ophthalmopathy. Each CDR3 is given with its conserved first and last residue. A D gene is named only where the DNA matches it firmly. Size values are once, few and many counts, or a class for expanded clones, and some rows have none.

v_call: TRBV5-4
j_call: TRBJ2-1
d_call: TRBD2
clone_size: NA
cdr3_nt: TGTGCCAGCAGCTTGGTCGGGGGGGTTGATGAGCAGTTCTTC
cdr3_aa: CASSLVGGVDEQFF

v_call: TRBV4-1
j_call: TRBJ2-7
d_call: NA
clone_size: few
cdr3_nt: TGCGCCAGCAGCGATGACAGCCCCTACGAGCAGTACTTC
cdr3_aa: CASSDDSPYEQYF

v_call: TRBV7-7
j_call: TRBJ2-5
d_call: NA
clone_size: many
cdr3_nt: TGTGCTAGCAGCCTCGGGGCGCCGGGATCCAGCGGGACCCAGTACTTC
cdr3_aa: CASSLGAPGSSGTQYF

v_call: TRBV6-6
j_call: TRBJ1-1
d_call: NA
clone_size: NA
cdr3_nt: TGTGCCAGCAGGCGGGTCTGGACGGTAAGGACTGAAGCTTTCTTT
cdr3_aa: CASRRVWTVRTEAFF

v_call: TRBV20-1
j_call: TRBJ1-1
d_call: NA
clone_size: many
cdr3_nt: TGCAGTGCTTTGACGGTGAACACTGAAGCTTTCTTT
cdr3_aa: CSALTVNTEAFF

v_call: TRBV3-1
j_call: TRBJ2-1
d_call: NA
clone_size: many
cdr3_nt: TGTGCCAGCAGCCCGATCAAGCGAAGAGACAATGAGCAGTTCTTC
cdr3_aa: CASSPIKRRDNEQFF

v_call: TRBV20-1
j_call: TRBJ1-1
d_call: NA
clone_size: few
cdr3_nt: TGCAGTGCTTCAGGACCCGGGAGAACGAACACTGAAGCTTTCTTT
cdr3_aa: CSASGPGRTNTEAFF

v_call: TRBV5-1
j_call: TRBJ2-2
d_call: NA
clone_size: few
cdr3_nt: TGCGCCAGCAGCAGGAGGGGACCCGGGGAGCTGTTTTTT
cdr3_aa: CASSRRGPGELFF

v_call: TRBV18
j_call: TRBJ2-1
d_call: NA
clone_size: many
cdr3_nt: TGTGCCAGCTCATCCGGACAGGGAGGGATTGAGCAGTTCTTC
cdr3_aa: CASSSGQGGIEQFF

v_call: TRBV7-2
j_call: TRBJ1-3
d_call: TRBD1
clone_size: NA
cdr3_nt: TGTGCCAGCAGCTTACTCGCCAGGGGGCAGGGAAACACCATATATTTT
cdr3_aa: CASSLLARGQGNTIYF

v_call: TRBV27
j_call: TRBJ2-3
d_call: TRBD2
clone_size: NA
cdr3_nt: TGTGCCAGCAGGTCCGGACTAGGCACAGATACGCAGTATTTT
cdr3_aa: CASRSGLGTDTQYF

v_call: TRBV19
j_call: TRBJ2-7
d_call: TRBD1
clone_size: few
cdr3_nt: TGTGCCAGTAGTATGTACTCTTCCGGGACAGGGTCCTACGAGCAGTACTTC
cdr3_aa: CASSMYSSGTGSYEQYF

v_call: TRBV7-8
j_call: TRBJ1-5
d_call: TRBD1
clone_size: few
cdr3_nt: TGTGCCAGCAGCTATACAGGGGGCACTCAGCCCCAGCATTTT
cdr3_aa: CASSYTGGTQPQHF

v_call: TRBV20-1
j_call: TRBJ2-1
d_call: TRBD2
clone_size: many
cdr3_nt: TGCAGTGCTAGAGTACTAGCGGGGGGGACCTACAATGAGCAGTTCTTC
cdr3_aa: CSARVLAGGTYNEQFF

v_call: TRBV4-1
j_call: TRBJ2-1
d_call: TRBD2
clone_size: many
cdr3_nt: TGCGCCAGCAGCCAAGAAAATGACGCGGGGGGGCATTTTAATGAGCAGTTCTTC
cdr3_aa: CASSQENDAGGHFNEQFF

v_call: TRBV14
j_call: TRBJ2-5
d_call: TRBD2
clone_size: NA
cdr3_nt: TGTGCCAGCAGCCAAGGTAGCGGGGGTCTGGAGACCCAGTACTTC
cdr3_aa: CASSQGSGGLETQYF

v_call: TRBV29-1
j_call: TRBJ1-4
d_call: NA
clone_size: few
cdr3_nt: TGCAGCGTTGGAGACGTGGAAAAACTGTTTTTT
cdr3_aa: CSVGDVEKLFF

v_call: TRBV3-1
j_call: TRBJ1-3
d_call: TRBD1
clone_size: few
cdr3_nt: TGTGCCAGCAGCCAAGTCCCGGGACAGGGTTTAAACACCATATATTTT
cdr3_aa: CASSQVPGQGLNTIYF

v_call: TRBV6-5
j_call: TRBJ1-5
d_call: NA
clone_size: many
cdr3_nt: TGTGCCAGCAGTTACTCCGCAGGTGGTAGGCAGCCCCAGCATTTT
cdr3_aa: CASSYSAGGRQPQHF

v_call: TRBV30
j_call: TRBJ1-5
d_call: NA
clone_size: many
cdr3_nt: TGTGCCTGGGAGCGGGGCAATCAGCCCCAGCATTTT
cdr3_aa: CAWERGNQPQHF

v_call: TRBV20-1
j_call: TRBJ2-7
d_call: TRBD2
clone_size: NA
cdr3_nt: TGCAGTGCTAGAGATACTAGCGGGGGATACGAGCAGTACTTC
cdr3_aa: CSARDTSGGYEQYF

v_call: TRBV7-6
j_call: TRBJ2-1
d_call: NA
clone_size: NA
cdr3_nt: TGTGCCAGCAGCTACGGACAGCCCAATGAGCAGTTCTTC
cdr3_aa: CASSYGQPNEQFF

v_call: TRBV3-1
j_call: TRBJ1-2
d_call: TRBD1
clone_size: many
cdr3_nt: TGTGCCAGCAGCCAAAGGCCGGGACAGGGGGGCTATGGCTACACCTTC
cdr3_aa: CASSQRPGQGGYGYTF

v_call: TRBV5-1
j_call: TRBJ2-1
d_call: NA
clone_size: many
cdr3_nt: TGCGCCAGCAGCTTGATTCGGGGTCAGAATGAGCAGTTCTTC
cdr3_aa: CASSLIRGQNEQFF

v_call: TRBV12-3/TRBV12-4
j_call: TRBJ2-6
d_call: TRBD1
clone_size: many
cdr3_nt: TGTGCCAGCAGCCCCACAGGGGGCCGAGGGTCTGGGGCCAACGTCCTGACTTTC
cdr3_aa: CASSPTGGRGSGANVLTF

v_call: TRBV12-3/TRBV12-4
j_call: TRBJ2-3
d_call: TRBD2
clone_size: many
cdr3_nt: TGTGCCAGCAGTCCAACTAGCGGAGCCACAGATACGCAGTATTTT
cdr3_aa: CASSPTSGATDTQYF

v_call: TRBV12-3/TRBV12-4
j_call: TRBJ2-3
d_call: NA
clone_size: many
cdr3_nt: TGTGCCAGCAGTTTCCTTGCCGCACCCACAGATACGCAGTATTTT
cdr3_aa: CASSFLAAPTDTQYF

v_call: TRBV19
j_call: TRBJ1-5
d_call: NA
clone_size: once
cdr3_nt: TGTGCCAGTAGTATAGGTCGGGGGCGCGGTCAGCCCCAGCATTTT
cdr3_aa: CASSIGRGRGQPQHF

v_call: TRBV20-1
j_call: TRBJ1-5
d_call: NA
clone_size: many
cdr3_nt: TGCAGTGTCATGGGCGGGGGATATAGCAATCAGCCCCAGCATTTT
cdr3_aa: CSVMGGGYSNQPQHF

v_call: TRBV28
j_call: TRBJ2-5
d_call: NA
clone_size: NA
cdr3_nt: TGTGCCAGCAGTTTTGGGACGCGCGACCAAGAGACCCAGTACTTC
cdr3_aa: CASSFGTRDQETQYF

v_call: TRBV27
j_call: TRBJ1-1
d_call: TRBD1
clone_size: NA
cdr3_nt: TGTGCCAGCAGTACGACAGGGGGCGATTCCTGGGCTTTCTTT
cdr3_aa: CASSTTGGDSWAFF

v_call: TRBV3-1
j_call: TRBJ1-4
d_call: NA
clone_size: many
cdr3_nt: TGTGCCAGCAGCCAAGAGACGGCGGGTAATGAAAAACTGTTTTTT
cdr3_aa: CASSQETAGNEKLFF

v_call: TRBV20-1
j_call: TRBJ2-3
d_call: TRBD2
clone_size: NA
cdr3_nt: TGCAGTGCTAGAGACCTGACTAGCGGATTCACAGATACGCAGTATTTT
cdr3_aa: CSARDLTSGFTDTQYF

v_call: TRBV18
j_call: TRBJ2-5
d_call: NA
clone_size: many
cdr3_nt: TGTGCCAGCTCACCGGCTCGGGACGAGACCCAGTACTTC
cdr3_aa: CASSPARDETQYF

v_call: TRBV19
j_call: TRBJ1-5
d_call: NA
clone_size: NA
cdr3_nt: TGTGCCAGTAGTATATTACATCAGCCCCAGCATTTT
cdr3_aa: CASSILHQPQHF

v_call: TRBV27
j_call: TRBJ2-2
d_call: NA
clone_size: NA
cdr3_nt: TGTGCCAGCAGCCTACAATGGGGTACCGGGGAGCTGTTTTTT
cdr3_aa: CASSLQWGTGELFF

v_call: TRBV7-8
j_call: TRBJ2-1
d_call: TRBD1
clone_size: NA
cdr3_nt: TGTGCCAGCAGCTTAGGTGACAGGGGGTCATACAATGAGCAGTTCTTC
cdr3_aa: CASSLGDRGSYNEQFF

v_call: TRBV6-5
j_call: TRBJ2-5
d_call: TRBD1
clone_size: few
cdr3_nt: TGTGCCAGCTCCGACAGGGACGAAGAGACCCAGTACTTC
cdr3_aa: CASSDRDEETQYF

v_call: TRBV7-8
j_call: TRBJ1-5
d_call: NA
clone_size: many
cdr3_nt: TGTGCCAGCAGCCCTTTAACAGGGAATAGCAATCAGCCCCAGCATTTT
cdr3_aa: CASSPLTGNSNQPQHF

v_call: TRBV12-3/TRBV12-4
j_call: TRBJ1-5
d_call: TRBD1
clone_size: many
cdr3_nt: TGTGCCAGCACTACCACCCGGGACAGGGGTTCTTTTCCCAATCAGCCCCAGCATTTT
cdr3_aa: CASTTTRDRGSFPNQPQHF

v_call: TRBV19
j_call: TRBJ1-1
d_call: NA
clone_size: NA
cdr3_nt: TGTGCCAGTAGTATAGAGGCGGAGGTGAACACTGAAGCTTTCTTT
cdr3_aa: CASSIEAEVNTEAFF

v_call: TRBV12-5
j_call: TRBJ1-3
d_call: NA
clone_size: few
cdr3_nt: TGTGCTAGTGGTCCCCCCCACGACATCTCTGGAAACACCATATATTTT
cdr3_aa: CASGPPHDISGNTIYF

v_call: TRBV20-1
j_call: TRBJ1-1
d_call: TRBD1
clone_size: NA
cdr3_nt: TGCAGTGCCAGGACAGGAACTGAAGCTTTCTTT
cdr3_aa: CSARTGTEAFF

v_call: TRBV24-1
j_call: TRBJ2-3
d_call: NA
clone_size: many
cdr3_nt: TGTGCCACCAGTGATCCTAGCACAGATACGCAGTATTTT
cdr3_aa: CATSDPSTDTQYF

v_call: TRBV6-9
j_call: TRBJ2-4
d_call: TRBD2
clone_size: NA
cdr3_nt: TGTGCCAGCAGTTCCTTGTCGATGGCGGCTAGCGGGGGGGCTCTAGCCAAAAACATTCAGTACTTC
cdr3_aa: CASSSLSMAASGGALAKNIQYF

v_call: TRBV20-1
j_call: TRBJ2-3
d_call: TRBD1
clone_size: many
cdr3_nt: TGCAGTGCTAGAAATAACCACAGGGGAACAGATACGCAGTATTTT
cdr3_aa: CSARNNHRGTDTQYF